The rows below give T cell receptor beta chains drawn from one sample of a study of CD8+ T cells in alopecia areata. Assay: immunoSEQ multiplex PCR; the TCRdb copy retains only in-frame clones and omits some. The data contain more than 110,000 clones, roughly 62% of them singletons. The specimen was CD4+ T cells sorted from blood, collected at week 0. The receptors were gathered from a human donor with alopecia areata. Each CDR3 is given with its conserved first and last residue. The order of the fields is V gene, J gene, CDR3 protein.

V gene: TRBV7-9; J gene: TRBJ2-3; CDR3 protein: CASSSGRAGTDTQYF
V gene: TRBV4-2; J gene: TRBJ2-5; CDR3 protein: CASSQDPSGMEETQYF
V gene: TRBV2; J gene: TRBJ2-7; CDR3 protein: CASSVGATYEQYF
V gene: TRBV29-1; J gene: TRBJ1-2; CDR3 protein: CSVNRRQTGYTF
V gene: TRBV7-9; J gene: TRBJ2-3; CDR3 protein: CASSLDGGNEYF
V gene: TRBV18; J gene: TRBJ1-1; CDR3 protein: CASSPQPTGSLEGAFF
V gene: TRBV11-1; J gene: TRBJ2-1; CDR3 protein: CASSWGLVQFF
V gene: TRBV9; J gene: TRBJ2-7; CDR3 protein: CASSVGQGGTYEQYF
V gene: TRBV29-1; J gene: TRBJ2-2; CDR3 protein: CSALGGTPGELFF
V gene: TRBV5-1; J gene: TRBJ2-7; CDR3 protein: CASSPGQGSSNYEQYF
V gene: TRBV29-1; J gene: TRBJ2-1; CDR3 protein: CSVDRVLGANEQFF
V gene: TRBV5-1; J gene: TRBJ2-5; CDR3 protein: CASSWGLAEETQYF
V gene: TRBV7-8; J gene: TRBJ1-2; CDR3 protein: CASSSPGTGDYGYTF
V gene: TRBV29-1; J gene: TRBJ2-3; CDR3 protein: CSVPGTRTDTQYF
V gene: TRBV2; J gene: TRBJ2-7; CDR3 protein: CASSRPVHYYEQYF
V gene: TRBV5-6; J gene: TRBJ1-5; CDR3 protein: CASSLVGGNQPQHF
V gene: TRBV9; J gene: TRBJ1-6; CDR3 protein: CASSANSGTSTSLNSPLHF
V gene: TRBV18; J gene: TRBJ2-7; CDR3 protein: CASSLALYEQYF
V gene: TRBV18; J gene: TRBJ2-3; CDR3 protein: CASSPGREDTQYF
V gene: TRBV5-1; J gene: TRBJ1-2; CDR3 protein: CASSPGGPGGEGYTF
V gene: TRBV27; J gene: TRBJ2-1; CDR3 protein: CASRPGTGAYNEQFF
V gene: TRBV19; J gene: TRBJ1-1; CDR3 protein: CASSIGQGAIYAFF
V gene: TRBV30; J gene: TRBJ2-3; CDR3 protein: CAWTARYTQYF
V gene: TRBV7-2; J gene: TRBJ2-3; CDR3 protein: CASRETTDTQYF
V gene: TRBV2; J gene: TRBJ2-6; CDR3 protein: CASSVYHSGANVLTF